Shown below are 3 T cell receptor beta chains from a single sample sequenced in a study of patients and donors after allogeneic stem cell transplantation. TCRdb reprocessed the RT-PCR reads with MiXCR, giving one entry per CDR3 protein. The top ten clones hold 7% to 7.5% of a sample with hundreds of thousands of distinct CDR3 sequences, 16% of them seen once. The sequenced material came from blood, either unsorted or a sorted T cell fraction (not recorded which). Receptors were obtained from a human donor who was either an allogeneic HSCT recipient or a stem cell or donor lymphocyte infusion donor (not recorded which). It is not recorded whose cells these are; they may come from a transplant donor.

The V call is TRBV2, the J call TRBJ2-1; 11 nucleotides align to TRBD2. The CDR3 is 15 amino acids. Trimming cost V 4 bases and J 6 bases; bases outside gene matches: 5. Germline lookup yields CDR1 SNHLY and CDR2 FYNNEI. The CDR3 DNA reads as TGTGCCAGCAGTGGGTTAGCGGGAGGGATCAATGAGCAGTTCTTC. Encoded protein: CASSGLAGGINEQFF.

There are many counts of this clonotype. The chain has TRBV29-1 and TRBJ2-7; 9 bases are a match to TRBD1. The ends lost 4 bases at V and 6 bases at J; junction bases unmatched: 19. The germline V gene encodes CDR1 SQVTM and CDR2 ANQGSEA. CDR3 length equals 17 residues. The DNA for the CDR3 is TGCAGCGTTGCTATGACCGCCGGGACAGGGAAGGGAAGCGAGCAGTACTTC. It encodes CSVAMTAGTGKGSEQYF.

V usage is TRBV10-3 and J usage is TRBJ1-2, with 10 bases fitting TRBD1. The V and J ends lost 2 bases and 9 bases, in that order; junction bases with no gene match: 12. The germline CDR1 and CDR2 sequences are ENHRY and SYGVKD. The CDR3 is 16 amino acids. In DNA form, the CDR3 reads TGTGCCATCAGTGAGAACGACAGGGGGCTTTGGCATAGCTACACCTTC. It codes for CAISENDRGLWHSYTF.